These 19 T cell receptor beta chains were all obtained from the same sample, sequenced in a study of CD8 T cells in Susac syndrome. RNA was extracted with the RNeasy kit, and a quantity of roughly 0.45 to 1 ug was reverse transcribed using random hexamers. TCRdb re-derived calls from the immunoSEQ multiplex PCR reads in MiXCR, one entry per CDR3 protein. The repertoire has under 150,000 distinct CDR3 sequences, 94% of them found once; the top ten carry around 0.29%. Input material: CD8+ T cells from PBMCs. Receptors originate from a human donor in good health.

This chain connects TRBV2 to TRBJ2-4; D gene unclear. The germline V and J ends were trimmed by 0 bases and 0 bases, with 6 bases remaining between them. Germline loops: CDR1 SNHLY, CDR2 FYNNEI. There are 15 residues in the CDR3. The CDR3 reads CASSEAVLAKNIQYF. CDR3 coding DNA: TGTGCCAGCAGTGAAGCCGTTTTAGCCAAAAACATTCAGTACTTC. The complete variable domain, with remaining parts taken from reference TRBV2 and TRBJ2-4, reads EPEVTQTPSHQVTQMGQEVILRCVPISNHLYFYWYRQILGQKVEFLVSFYNNEISEKSEIFDDQFSVERPDGSNFTLKIRSTKLEDSAMYFCASSEAVLAKNIQYFGAGTRLSVL.

The chain employs TRBV27 and TRBJ2-1; D remains unclear. V lost 3 bases to trimming and J lost 8 bases, with 8 bases between them. CDR3 size: 12 residues. From germline, CDR1 is MNHEY and CDR2 SMNVEV (reference sequence). Here the CDR3 reads CASSFTEDEQFF. The CDR3 nucleotides read TGTGCCAGCAGTTTCACAGAAGATGAGCAGTTCTTC.

The genes are TRBV6-5 and TRBJ2-1; D is possibly TRBD2 (6 bases). The V gene lost 5 bases and the J gene lost 2 bases, with 13 bases spanning the gap. Germline V lookup: CDR1 MNHEY, CDR2 SVGAGI. This CDR3 spans 15 amino acids. CDR3 DNA sequence: TGTGCCAGCAGTACCGGGACTCCTACCTACAATGAGCAGTTCTTC. It specifies CASSTGTPTYNEQFF.

This chain links TRBV7-9 with TRBJ2-1; TRBD2 aligns across 12 bases. Germline V CDR1 and CDR2: SEHNR, FQNEAQ (reference sequence). The CDR3 length is 16 residues. V lost 5 bases and J lost 4; bases outside the gene matches: 6. The CDR3 coding sequence is TGTGCCAGCAGCCCGACTAGCGGGAGTCTGTACAATGAGCAGTTCTTC. It translates to CASSPTSGSLYNEQFF.

V usage is TRBV29-1 and J usage is TRBJ2-6; no definite D call. There are 15 residues in the CDR3. V was pared by 4 bases and J by 0 bases, with 10 bases between. Germline CDR1 and CDR2: SQVTM and ANQGSEA. Here the CDR3 reads CSVVAAPSGANVLTF. In nucleotides, the CDR3 is TGCAGCGTTGTCGCGGCCCCCTCTGGGGCCAACGTCCTGACTTTC. The complete variable domain, with remaining parts taken from reference TRBV29-1 and TRBJ2-6, reads SAVISQKPSRDICQRGTSLTIQCQVDSQVTMMFWYRQQPGQSLTLIATANQGSEATYESGFVIDKFPISRPNLTFSTLTVSNMSPEDSSIYLCSVVAAPSGANVLTFGAGSRLTVL.

In this sample, this clonotype turned up once. The CDR3, as DNA: TGTGCCAGCAGCTTAGGCCCAGACACTGAAGCTTTCTTT. Its protein is CASSLGPDTEAFF. The genes are TRBV7-2 and TRBJ1-1; no clear D. Germline V gene sequence: CDR1 SGHTA, CDR2 FQGNSA. The V end was cut by 1 base, the J end by 3 bases, with 6 bases between. This CDR3 is built from 13 residues.

V usage is TRBV27 and J usage is TRBJ1-2, with D hard to call. Germline V gives CDR1 MNHEY, CDR2 SMNVEV (reference sequence). Deletions cut 6 bases from V and 2 bases from J, with 10 bases between. The CDR3 contains 13 residues. The CDR3 DNA is TGTGCCAGCAGCTCCGGTTGGAACTATGGCTACACCTTC. It yields the protein CASSSGWNYGYTF.

The chain carries TRBV27 and TRBJ1-4; no reliable D call. The germline V and J ends were trimmed by 4 bases and 5 bases, with 17 bases remaining between them. The germline V gene has CDR1 MNHEY and CDR2 SMNVEV (reference sequence). The CDR3 loop spans 16 amino acids. CDR3 sequence: CASSSTYRPDNEKLFF. CDR3 DNA: TGTGCCAGCAGTTCGACTTACAGACCCGACAATGAAAAACTGTTTTTT.

This clonotype has only a few counts. The V and J genes are TRBV30 and TRBJ2-2; D unresolved. V lost 2 bases, J lost 1 base, and 5 bases lay in between. Germline loops: CDR1 GTSNPN, CDR2 SVGIG (reference sequence). CDR3 size: 13 residues. DNA of the CDR3: TGTGCCTGGAGTCATAGGAACACCGGGGAGCTGTTTTTT. This encodes CAWSHRNTGELFF.

V gene TRBV29-1 combines with J gene TRBJ2-7, with TRBD1 matching over 10 bases. Germline CDR1 reads SQVTM; CDR2 reads ANQGSEA. J lost 2 bases, V lost 4 bases, and 5 bases had no gene match. The CDR3 extends over 14 amino acids. Written as DNA, the CDR3 is TGCAGCGTTGTCTTGGACAGGGGGGCCTACGAGCAGTACTTC. Amino acid sequence: CSVVLDRGAYEQYF.

The J gene is TRBJ2-7, the V gene TRBV29-1; tentative D call: TRBD1 (5 bases). Germline lookup yields CDR1 SQVTM and CDR2 ANQGSEA. Trimming took 6 bases from V and 0 from J, leaving 12 bases between them. This CDR3 has 13 residues. This CDR3 reads CSVVGADSYEQYF. CDR3 in DNA: TGCAGCGTCGTAGGGGCGGACTCCTACGAGCAGTACTTC.

V and J are TRBV4-3 and TRBJ1-2, with a tentative D call TRBD1 (6 bases). Trimming took 0 bases from V and 4 from J, leaving 12 bases between them. Germline CDR1 LGHNA, CDR2 YSLEER. CDR3 size: 15 residues. The CDR3 DNA sequence: TGCGCCAGCAGCCAAGAGGTGGGGGGCAGCTATGGCTACACCTTC. This codes for CASSQEVGGSYGYTF.

This sequence joins TRBV7-9 and TRBJ2-7; 10 bases are shared with TRBD2. V shed 3 bases, J shed 6 bases, and the junction held 5 bases outside the gene matches. The CDR3 extends over 14 amino acids. Per the germline V gene, CDR1 is SEHNR and CDR2 is FQNEAQ (reference sequence). CDR3 DNA sequence: TGTGCCAGCAGCTTTAAGACTAGCGGGTTCGAGCAGTACTTC. Protein sequence: CASSFKTSGFEQYF. The complete variable domain, with remaining parts taken from reference TRBV7-9 and TRBJ2-7, reads DTGVSQNPRHKITKRGQNVTFRCDPISEHNRLYWYRQTLGQGPEFLTYFQNEAQLEKSRLLSDRFSAERPKGSFSTLEIQRTEQGDSAMYLCASSFKTSGFEQYFGPGTRLTVT.

The chain recombines TRBV9 with TRBJ2-6; D ambiguous. Germline CDR1 is SGDLS and CDR2 is YYNGEE. CDR3 length: 15 amino acids. The V gene lost 0 bases and the J gene lost 4 bases, with 8 bases spanning the gap. Written as DNA, the CDR3 is TGTGCCAGCAGCGTAGCATGGTCCGGGGCCAACGTCCTGACTTTC. Amino acids: CASSVAWSGANVLTF.

This chain uses TRBV20-1 with TRBJ2-2; D may be TRBD1 or TRBD2 (5 bases each). The CDR3 length is 14 residues. V dropped 6 bases and J dropped 0 bases, with 11 bases sitting between them. Germline CDR1 is DFQATT and CDR2 is SNEGSKA (reference sequence). CDR3: CSAIRDPNTGELFF. CDR3 bases: TGCAGTGCAATCCGGGACCCGAACACCGGGGAGCTGTTTTTT.

The genes are TRBV4-2 and TRBJ2-5, with TRBD1 as a possible D gene (5 bases). This CDR3 region has 18 residues. Trimming left V 1 base short and J 2 bases short, with 20 bases between. Germline CDR1 LGHNA, CDR2 YNFKEQ. As DNA, the CDR3 is TGTGCCAGCAGCCAAGTCCCATTCACAGGCGTGGGGCAAGAGACCCAGTACTTC. It yields the protein CASSQVPFTGVGQETQYF.

The chain recombines TRBV29-1 with TRBJ2-1; possible D gene TRBD1, 6 bases. The V end lost 7 bases, the J end lost 8 bases, and 12 bases lay between the germline ends. Germline V gene data show CDR1 as SQVTM and CDR2 as ANQGSEA. The CDR3 spans 11 residues. This chain's CDR3 is CSACRGHEQFF. The CDR3 DNA follows: TGCAGCGCTTGCAGGGGACATGAGCAGTTCTTC.

This rearrangement joins TRBV24-1 to TRBJ2-7, with 7 positions matching TRBD1. CDR1 KGHDR and CDR2 SFDVKD come from the germline V gene. V lost 4 bases and J lost 6; bases outside the gene matches: 5. This CDR3 is built from 13 residues. The CDR3 bases are TGTGCCACCAGTGACCCGGACAGGTCCGAGCAGTACTTC. Residues: CATSDPDRSEQYF.

The chain has TRBV4-1 and TRBJ2-2, with a weak D call TRBD2 (5 bases). CDR1 is MGHRA, CDR2 YSYEKL, per germline. The CDR3 extends over 15 amino acids. With 2 bases removed from V and 0 bases from J, the gap between germline ends came to 7 bases. DNA of the CDR3: TGCGCCAGCAGCCAAACTAGGTCGAACACCGGGGAGCTGTTTTTT. As protein: CASSQTRSNTGELFF.